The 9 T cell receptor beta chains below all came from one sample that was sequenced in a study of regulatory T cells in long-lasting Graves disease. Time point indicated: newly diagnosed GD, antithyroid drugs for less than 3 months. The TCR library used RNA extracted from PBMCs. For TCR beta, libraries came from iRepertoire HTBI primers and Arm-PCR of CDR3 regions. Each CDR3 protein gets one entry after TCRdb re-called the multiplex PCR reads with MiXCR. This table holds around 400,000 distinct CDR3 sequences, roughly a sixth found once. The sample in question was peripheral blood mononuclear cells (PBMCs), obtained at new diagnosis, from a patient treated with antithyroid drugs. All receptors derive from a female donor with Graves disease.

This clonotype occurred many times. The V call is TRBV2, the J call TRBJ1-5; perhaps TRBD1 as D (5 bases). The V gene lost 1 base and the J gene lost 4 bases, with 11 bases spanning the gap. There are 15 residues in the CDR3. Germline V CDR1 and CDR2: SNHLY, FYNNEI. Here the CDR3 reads CASSEGYRTNQPQHF. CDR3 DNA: TGTGCCAGCAGTGAAGGGTACAGGACAAATCAGCCCCAGCATTTT. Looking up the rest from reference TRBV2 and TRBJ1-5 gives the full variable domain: EPEVTQTPSHQVTQMGQEVILRCVPISNHLYFYWYRQILGQKVEFLVSFYNNEISEKSEIFDDQFSVERPDGSNFTLKIRSTKLEDSAMYFCASSEGYRTNQPQHFGDGTRLSIL.

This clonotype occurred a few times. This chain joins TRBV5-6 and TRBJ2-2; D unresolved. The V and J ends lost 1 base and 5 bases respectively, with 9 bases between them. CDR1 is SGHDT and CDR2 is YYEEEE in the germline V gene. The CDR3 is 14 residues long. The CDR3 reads CASSLLDPTGELFF. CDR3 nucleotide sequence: TGTGCCAGCAGCTTGCTGGATCCGACCGGGGAGCTGTTTTTT.

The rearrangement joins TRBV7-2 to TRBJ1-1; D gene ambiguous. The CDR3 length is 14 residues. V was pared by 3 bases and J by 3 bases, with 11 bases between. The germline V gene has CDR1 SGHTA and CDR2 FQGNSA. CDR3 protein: CASSFFGWDTEAFF. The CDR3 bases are TGTGCCAGCAGCTTTTTCGGTTGGGACACTGAAGCTTTCTTT.

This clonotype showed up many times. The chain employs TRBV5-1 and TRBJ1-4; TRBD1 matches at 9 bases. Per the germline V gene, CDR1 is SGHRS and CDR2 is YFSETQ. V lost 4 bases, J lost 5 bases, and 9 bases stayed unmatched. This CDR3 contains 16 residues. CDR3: CASSLFSTGGNEKLFF. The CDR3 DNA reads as TGCGCCAGCAGCCTATTTTCGACAGGGGGGAATGAAAAACTGTTTTTT.

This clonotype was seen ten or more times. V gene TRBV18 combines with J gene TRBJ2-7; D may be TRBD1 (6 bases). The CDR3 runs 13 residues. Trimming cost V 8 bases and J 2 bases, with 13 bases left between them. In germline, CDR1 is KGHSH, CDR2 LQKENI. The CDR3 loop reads CASSPQGTYEQYF. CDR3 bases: TGTGCCAGCAGCCCCCAGGGGACCTACGAGCAGTACTTC.

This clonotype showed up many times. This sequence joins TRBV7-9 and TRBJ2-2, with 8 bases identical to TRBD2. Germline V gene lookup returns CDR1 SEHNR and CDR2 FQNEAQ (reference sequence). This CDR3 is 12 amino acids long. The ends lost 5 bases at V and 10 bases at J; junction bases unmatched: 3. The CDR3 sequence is CASSGGLVELFF. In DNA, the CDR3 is TGTGCCAGCAGCGGGGGACTAGTGGAGCTGTTTTTT.

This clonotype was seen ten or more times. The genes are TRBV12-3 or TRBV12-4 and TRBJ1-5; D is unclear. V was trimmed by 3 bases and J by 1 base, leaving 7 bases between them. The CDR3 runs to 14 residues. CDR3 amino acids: CASSFGESNQPQHF. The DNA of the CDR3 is TGTGCCAGCAGTTTTGGGGAGAGCAATCAGCCCCAGCATTTT.

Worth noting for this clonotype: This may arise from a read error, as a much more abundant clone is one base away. The CDR3 region has the DNA TGTGCCAGCAGCTTCATCGGGCGGAACACCGGGGGGCTGTTTTTT. Protein sequence: CASSFIGRNTGGLFF. The chain couples TRBV7-2 to TRBJ2-2; tentative D call: TRBD2 (6 bases). The CDR3 loop spans 15 amino acids. CDR1 is SGHTA and CDR2 is FQGNSA in the germline V gene.

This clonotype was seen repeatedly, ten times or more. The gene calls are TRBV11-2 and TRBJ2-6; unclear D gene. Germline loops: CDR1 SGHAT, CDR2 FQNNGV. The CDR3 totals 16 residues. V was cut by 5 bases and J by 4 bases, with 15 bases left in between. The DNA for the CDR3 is TGTGCCAGCAGCCTACAACCGTGGGCAGGGGCCAACGTCCTGACTTTC. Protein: CASSLQPWAGANVLTF.